Listed below are T cell receptor beta chains from one sample, sequenced in a study of blood T cell repertoires in COVID-19. Sequencing was performed with immunoSEQ multiplex PCR; in TCRdb, only in-frame clones are kept and a portion is missing. The profile shows roughly 160,000 clones, 84% of them singletons. Specimen: PBMCs or T cells enriched from blood (not recorded which). These receptor sequences come from a middle-aged man who had recovered from COVID-19. Each CDR3 is given with its conserved first and last residue. D genes are given only for firm matches. Where a row states a size, it is once, few, many or the class of an expanded clone; other rows omit it.

>TRBD1|NA|TRBV2|TRBJ2-2|15
CARTIGQGNTGELFF
TGTGCCCGCACGATCGGACAGGGGAACACCGGGGAGCTGTTTTTT
>NA|NA|TRBV19|TRBJ1-5|17
CASSIATARGGNQPQHF
TGTGCCAGTAGTATAGCCACGGCCAGGGGAGGCAATCAGCCCCAGCATTTT
>TRBD2|NA|TRBV19|TRBJ2-1|15
CASSRQRGGPNEQFF
TGTGCCAGTAGTCGCCAGCGGGGGGGACCCAATGAGCAGTTCTTC
>TRBD1|NA|TRBV5-6|TRBJ1-1|17
CASSFKGTGELNTEAFF
TGTGCCAGCAGCTTTAAGGGGACAGGGGAACTGAACACTGAAGCTTTCTTT
>TRBD2|once|TRBV30|TRBJ2-1|16
CAWRSPGLAGAPEQFF
TGTGCCTGGAGGTCGCCGGGACTAGCGGGGGCTCCTGAGCAGTTCTTC
>TRBD1|NA|TRBV3-1/TRBV3-2|TRBJ1-1|14
CASSQGQGSTEAFF
TGTGCCAGCAGCCAGGGACAGGGTTCTACTGAAGCTTTCTTT
>TRBD1|few|TRBV7-2|TRBJ2-1|18
CASSPQIPTGYTDNEQFF
TGTGCCAGCAGCCCACAGATACCGACAGGGTATACTGACAATGAGCAGTTCTTC
>NA|NA|TRBV4-1|TRBJ2-3|13
CASSPTSTDTQYF
TGCGCCAGCAGCCCGACTAGCACAGATACGCAGTATTTT
>NA|few|TRBV11-3|TRBJ2-1|14
CASSRRGGGDEQFF
TGTGCCAGCAGCCGGAGGGGCGGGGGCGATGAGCAGTTCTTC
>TRBD2|NA|TRBV9|TRBJ2-5|16
CASSAEGGGAGETQYF
TGTGCCAGCAGCGCGGAGGGCGGGGGGGCCGGAGAGACCCAGTACTTC
>NA|NA|TRBV7-2|TRBJ1-3|16
CASSLVAGSSGNTIYF
TGTGCCAGCAGCTTAGTTGCGGGGAGCTCTGGAAACACCATATATTTT
>TRBD1|NA|TRBV4-1|TRBJ1-1|20
CASSRTIVLGTGKGRAEAFF
TGCGCCAGCAGCAGAACAATAGTATTGGGGACAGGGAAAGGTCGGGCTGAAGCTTTCTTT
>TRBD1|few|TRBV24-1|TRBJ2-1|16
CATSDAGGSSYNEQFF
TGTGCCACCAGTGACGCAGGGGGTAGCTCCTACAATGAGCAGTTCTTC
>TRBD2|NA|TRBV4-1|TRBJ2-7|15
CASSQDSSGGYEQYF
TGCGCCAGCAGCCAAGATTCTAGCGGGGGCTACGAGCAGTACTTC
>TRBD2|NA|TRBV7-2|TRBJ2-1|15
CASSLGLAGYNEQFF
TGTGCCAGCAGCTTAGGACTAGCGGGCTACAATGAGCAGTTCTTC
>NA|NA|TRBV13|TRBJ2-5|13
CASSARTEETQYF
TGTGCCAGCAGCGCACGGACAGAAGAGACCCAGTACTTC
>TRBD1|NA|TRBV12-5|TRBJ1-3|16
CASATGGWSSGNTIYF
TGTGCTAGTGCGACAGGGGGCTGGAGCTCTGGAAACACCATATATTTT
>TRBD1|NA|TRBV29-1|TRBJ1-1|13
CSYSQGGNTEAFF
TGCAGCTATTCCCAGGGGGGGAACACTGAAGCTTTCTTT